This paragraph reports one T cell receptor (beta chain). The target antigen is unknown. The germline V and J ends were trimmed by 2 bases and 4 bases, with 13 bases remaining between them. Germline CDR1 reads ENHRY; CDR2 reads SYGVKD. The length of the CDR3 is 15 residues. The data originate from a study of cytomegalovirus exposure and HLA in healthy donors. General study results and limits: Specificity for CMV antigens was confirmed in vitro for a few of the CMV-associated chains.

The PCR ran on 60 Vbeta and 13 Jbeta primers. The authors' processing: Later analysis identified 65 million to 80 million unique TCR beta chains, about 10 million shared. Method: immunoSEQ multiplex PCR; TCRdb's copy keeps in-frame clones and lacks some. V, J and clone size are taken as reported in that table, and D and trimming were inferred from the DNA itself. Of roughly 84,000 clones listed, 55% to 65% are singletons. The TCR was taken from a woman in her forties in good health and CMV-seropositive. Source material: PBMCs. The chain is built from TRBV10-3 and TRBJ2-3, with a tentative D call TRBD1 (5 bases). As DNA, the CDR3 is TGTGCCATCAGTGAGCAGGGCACGGTGGCAGATACGCAGTATTTT. Its translation: CAISEQGTVADTQYF.